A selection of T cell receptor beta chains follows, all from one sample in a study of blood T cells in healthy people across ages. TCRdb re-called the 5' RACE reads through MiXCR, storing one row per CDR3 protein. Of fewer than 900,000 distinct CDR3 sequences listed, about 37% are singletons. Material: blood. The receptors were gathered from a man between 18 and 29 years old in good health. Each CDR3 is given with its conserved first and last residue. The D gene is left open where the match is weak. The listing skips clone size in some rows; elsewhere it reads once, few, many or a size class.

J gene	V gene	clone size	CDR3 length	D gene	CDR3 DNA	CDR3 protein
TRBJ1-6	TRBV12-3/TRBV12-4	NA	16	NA	TGTGCCAGCAGGGGGGCAGGGGTCTACTATAATTCACCCCTCCACTTT	CASRGAGVYYNSPLHF
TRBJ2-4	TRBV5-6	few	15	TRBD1	TGTGCCAGCAGCTCCCAGGGGGCTGGACGAAACATTCAGTACTTC	CASSSQGAGRNIQYF
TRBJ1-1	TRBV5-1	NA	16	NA	TGCGCCAGCAGCCTACAACCTTCGACAGTTAACACTGAAGCTTTCTTT	CASSLQPSTVNTEAFF
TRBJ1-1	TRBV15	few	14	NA	TGTGCCACCAGCAGACCTCAGGGAGACACTGAAGCTTTCTTT	CATSRPQGDTEAFF
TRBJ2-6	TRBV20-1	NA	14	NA	TGCAGTGCTAGGTCGGGGGTTGGGGCCAACGCCCTGACTTTC	CSARSGVGANALTF
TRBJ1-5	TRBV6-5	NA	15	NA	TGTGCCAGCAGCTACGACAGGTATAGCAATCAGCCCCAGCATTTT	CASSYDRYSNQPQHF
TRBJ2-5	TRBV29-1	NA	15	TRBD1	TGCAGCGTAGCATACGGGACAGGGCCGTACAATGAGCAGTACTTC	CSVAYGTGPYNEQYF
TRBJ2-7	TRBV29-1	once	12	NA	TGCAGCGCAAGATGGGGAGTGAAAGAGCAGTACTTC	CSARWGVKEQYF
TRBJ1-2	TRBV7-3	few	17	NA	TGTGCCAGCAGCTTAAATGTCGGACCTCCTAATAACTATGGCTACACCTTC	CASSLNVGPPNNYGYTF
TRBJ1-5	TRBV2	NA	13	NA	TGTGCCAGCAGAGACATTAGCAATCAGCCCCAGCATTTT	CASRDISNQPQHF